This entry features one TCR beta chain sequence. Its antigen is currently not known. No much larger clone exists at a distance of one base, and base qualities are not known. Participants in the prospective study were aged 18 to 89 years, lived in under 30 United States geographic areas, and enrolled through a virtual design. To assign participants to cohorts, the prospective study relied on clinical history that participants themselves reported in a screening survey and a study questionnaire. In the prospective study, whole blood, serum and a nasopharyngeal or oropharyngeal swab were collected from each participant by mobile phlebotomists. Over a roughly two-month period, participants in the prospective study had the option of providing additional blood draws and questionnaires. Prospective study blood samples were shipped either frozen or at room temperature before DNA extraction. This sample was included in a study of blood T cell repertoires in COVID-19 (dated by TCRdb to the early 2020s). Context from the whole study: The collaborator samples originated in the United States, Italy and Spain and spanned the acute and convalescent phases of COVID-19. A freely available public database, intended as a resource for researchers studying the immune response to SARS-CoV-2, is where the repertoires were released. The samples were drawn from two sources: the first 160 participants of the ongoing ImmuneRACE study, and 1,200 or so subjects contributed by 6 global collaborators. HLA class I and class II types, where available, came from metadata supplied by the sample provider rather than from assay-based typing. The prospective study material was composed of cDNA or gDNA derived from T cells, B-cell-depleted T cells, or PBMCs. A de-identified subject ID, COVID-19 status, age in years and sex were almost always included in the sample metadata. Subjects who had been exposed to COVID-19, were actively infected with it, or had recovered from it provided the deeply sampled blood TCRbeta repertoires that made up the dataset.

CDR1 and CDR2, looked up from the germline V gene, are MNHEY and SVGAGI. Trimming removed 10 bases from V and 7 bases from J; the gene matches leave 4 bases unexplained. From the cysteine up to the phenylalanine, the CDR3 has a length of 12 residues. Only the CDR3 region is kept as DNA, spanning 36 bases read in frame from base 1. TCRbeta CDR3 regions were amplified from genomic DNA by means of the immunoSEQ Assay, a bias-controlled multiplex PCR. Turning to the authors' computational methods: Within the assay, amplification of reference gene primers was used to estimate how many nucleated cells each sample contained. To quantify the absolute abundance of each unique TCRbeta CDR3 rearrangement, sequence reads were collapsed and filtered. For each sample, productive Simpson clonality was calculated as the square root of Simpson's diversity index across productive rearrangements. This is the immuneACCESS table as TCRdb keeps it, with only in-frame sequences that have V and J called. A part of the clones is gone; compared with another copy, unresolved V genes explain less than half, and the rest is unexplained. For V, J and clone size, that table is used; D and trimming come from the DNA. Within this sample are a few hundred thousand clones, with roughly nine tenths of them counted one time only. The top ten constitute approximately 1.3% of the sample.

Summary of the overall study and its limitations: The quantity of clinical and demographic metadata differed by source and by participant and was supplied without curation.

Rearrangement joined TRBV6-5 to TRBJ1-3, with TRBD1 matching 10 junction bases. The source material was PBMCs or T cells enriched from blood (not recorded which). The clonotype comes from a human donor in a cohort exposed to, infected with or recovered from COVID-19 (not recorded which). The donor label of this sample is uncertain. The base sequence is TGTGCCATTGGGGGACAGGGGAACACCATATATTTT. Its translation is CAIGGQGNTIYF.